Included here is one T cell receptor (beta chain) sequence, with context. It has no known antigen specificity. No base quality values were provided; no much bigger clone lies one nucleotide off. Whole blood was collected in K2EDTA tubes by collaborating institutions according to the institutions' own protocols. Collaborator samples were shipped for TCRbeta analysis as frozen whole blood, isolated PBMCs, or DNA extracted from either sample type. This entry belongs to a study of blood T cell repertoires in COVID-19 (dated by TCRdb to about 2020). General notes on the study: The collaborator samples originated in the United States, Italy and Spain and spanned the acute and convalescent phases of COVID-19. The material from the prospective study consisted of cDNA or gDNA derived from T cells, B-cell-depleted T cells, or PBMCs. Deeply sampled blood TCRbeta repertoires from subjects exposed to, actively infected with, or recovered from COVID-19 were included in the dataset. The repertoires were released in a freely available public database meant as a resource for research on the immune response to SARS-CoV-2. Samples were obtained from the ongoing ImmuneRACE study (first 160 participants) and from 1,254 subjects provided by 6 global collaborators. The sample metadata nearly always contained a de-identified subject ID, COVID-19 status, age in years and sex. HLA class I and class II types, where available, came from metadata supplied by the sample provider rather than from assay-based typing.

The CDR3 sequence holds 18 residues, the cysteine and phenylalanine included. Only the CDR3 portion is preserved as DNA: 54 bases, with reading frame beginning at the first base. For this chain, trimming is 2 bases at the V end and 5 bases at the J end, and the number of junction bases without a gene match is 9. Reading the germline V gene gives CDR1 SGHTA and CDR2 FQGNSA. The immunoSEQ Assay, a bias-controlled multiplex PCR, was used to amplify TCRbeta CDR3 regions from genomic DNA. The authors' pipeline ran thus. The number of nucleated cells in each sample was estimated by amplification of reference gene primers within the assay. To quantify the absolute abundance of each unique TCRbeta CDR3 rearrangement, sequence reads were collapsed and filtered. For each sample, productive Simpson clonality was calculated by taking the square root of Simpson's diversity index across productive rearrangements. Imported from immuneACCESS, the table was reduced by TCRdb to in-frame sequences with V and J called. These copies leave out some clones; in studies compared against another copy, an unresolved V gene accounts for under half, and the cause of the remainder is not known. V, J and clone size were drawn from that table, and D and trimming were deduced from the DNA. Present in this sample are 25,000 to 35,000 clones, roughly 80% of which were seen just once. The top ten constitute 6% to 8% of the sample.

Broad study findings and their caveats: The amount of clinical and demographic metadata varied by source and participant and was provided uncurated.

The TCR comes from a woman aged 70-85 years with active or convalescent COVID-19. The sequenced sample consisted of peripheral blood. The V and J segments used are TRBV7-2 and TRBJ2-5; a stretch of 15 junction bases matches TRBD2. The DNA sequence is as follows: TGTGCCAGCAGCTTACTCCGTCCGGGGACTAGCGGGGGGGAGACCCAGTACTTC. This codes for CASSLLRPGTSGGETQYF.